This TCR beta chain derives from a study of cytomegalovirus exposure and HLA in healthy donors. Whole-study findings and limits: Rarity characterized most TCR sequences, yet some public TCRs appeared in many donors.

Primers: 60 Vbeta forward and 13 Jbeta reverse. The table came from immunoSEQ multiplex PCR; TCRdb's copy has only in-frame clones and leaves some out. This table has 85,000 to 120,000 clones, around 76% appearing once. Trimming at V came to 8 bases and at J to 3 bases, leaving 5 bases not matched to a gene. Per germline, CDR1 SGHTA and CDR2 FQGTGA. This CDR3 contains 14 residues. As for this clone: The antigen remains unidentified.

The sequence derives from a woman aged 45-59 years in good health and CMV-seropositive. The sample consisted of PBMCs. The chain couples TRBV7-3 to TRBJ2-1; 9 bases match TRBD2. The CDR3 spells CASGASGDYNEQFF. CDR3 in DNA: TGTGCCAGCGGGGCTAGCGGGGACTACAATGAGCAGTTCTTC.